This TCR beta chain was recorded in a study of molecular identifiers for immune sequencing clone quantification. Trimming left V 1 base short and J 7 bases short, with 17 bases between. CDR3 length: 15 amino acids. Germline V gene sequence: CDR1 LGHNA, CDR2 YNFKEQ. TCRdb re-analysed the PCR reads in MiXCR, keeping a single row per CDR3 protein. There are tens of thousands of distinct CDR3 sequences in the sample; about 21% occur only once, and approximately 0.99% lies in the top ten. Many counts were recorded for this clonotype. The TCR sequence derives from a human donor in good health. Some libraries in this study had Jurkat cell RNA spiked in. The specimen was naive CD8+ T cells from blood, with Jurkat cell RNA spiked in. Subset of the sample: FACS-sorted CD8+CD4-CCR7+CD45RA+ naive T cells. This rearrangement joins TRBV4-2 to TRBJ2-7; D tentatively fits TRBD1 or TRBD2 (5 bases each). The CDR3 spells CASSQGLGASWEQYF. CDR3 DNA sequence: TGTGCCAGCAGCCAAGGCCTCGGGGCCAGCTGGGAGCAGTACTTC.